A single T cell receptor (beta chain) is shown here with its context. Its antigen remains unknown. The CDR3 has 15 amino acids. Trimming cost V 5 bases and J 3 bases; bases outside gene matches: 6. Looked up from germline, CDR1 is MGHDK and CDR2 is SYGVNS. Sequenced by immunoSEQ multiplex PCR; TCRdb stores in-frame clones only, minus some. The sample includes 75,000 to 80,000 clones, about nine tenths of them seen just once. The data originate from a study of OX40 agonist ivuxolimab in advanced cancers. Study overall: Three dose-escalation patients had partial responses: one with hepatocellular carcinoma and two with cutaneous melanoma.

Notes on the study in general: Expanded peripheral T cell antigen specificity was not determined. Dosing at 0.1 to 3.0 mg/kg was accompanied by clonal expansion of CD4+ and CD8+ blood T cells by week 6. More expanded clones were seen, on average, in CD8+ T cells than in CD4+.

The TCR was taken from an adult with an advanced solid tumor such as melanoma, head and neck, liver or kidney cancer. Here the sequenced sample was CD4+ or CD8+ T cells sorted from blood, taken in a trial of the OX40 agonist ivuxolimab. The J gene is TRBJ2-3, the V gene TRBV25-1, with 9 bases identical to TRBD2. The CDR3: CASSPAGGLTDTQYF. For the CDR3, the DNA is TGTGCCAGCAGTCCAGCGGGAGGCCTAACAGATACGCAGTATTTT.